These T cell receptor beta chains were read from a single sample in a study of T-cell reconstitution after alpha-beta-depleted transplantation in children. TCRdb itself ran the PCR reads through MiXCR, one entry per CDR3 protein. The table has roughly 82,000 distinct CDR3 sequences, about 14% seen once. Sequences were derived from PBMCs, mostly from graft donor cells, sampled 180 days after TCRalphabeta/CD19-depleted stem cell transplant. Every receptor here comes from a male patient between 2 and 15 years old who had a stem cell transplant for acute lymphoblastic leukemia, so the T cells may come from the graft donor. CDR3s include the opening cysteine and the closing phenylalanine or tryptophan. Fields, in order: D gene, V gene, clone size, J gene, CDR3 protein, CDR3 DNA. A D gene is named only where the DNA matches it firmly. Clone size, where shown, is once, few, many, or a class for clones that have expanded.

D: TRBD1; V: TRBV7-9; size: NA; J: TRBJ2-4; CDR3: CASSPQGAAKNIQYF; DNA: TGTGCCAGCAGCCCCCAGGGGGCGGCCAAAAACATTCAGTACTTC
D: NA; V: TRBV12-3/TRBV12-4; size: NA; J: TRBJ2-6; CDR3: CAFCFSLTGPRSGANVLTF; DNA: TGTGCCTTCTGTTTTTCTCTAACAGGGCCTCGCTCTGGGGCCAACGTCCTGACTTTC
D: NA; V: TRBV7-3; size: NA; J: TRBJ2-1; CDR3: CASSLGSLNDQFF; DNA: TGTGCCAGCAGCTTGGGGAGCCTTAATGACCAGTTCTTC
D: NA; V: TRBV10-3; size: NA; J: TRBJ2-2; CDR3: CAIPTNTGELFF; DNA: TGTGCCATCCCCACGAACACCGGGGAGCTGTTTTTT
D: NA; V: TRBV4-2; size: NA; J: TRBJ1-2; CDR3: CASSPDGLYGYTF; DNA: TGTGCCAGCAGCCCCGACGGCCTCTATGGCTACACCTTC
D: NA; V: TRBV11-2; size: NA; J: TRBJ1-1; CDR3: CASSLEGAALTHTEAFF; DNA: TGTGCCAGCAGCTTAGAAGGAGCGGCACTTACGCACACTGAAGCTTTCTTT
D: NA; V: TRBV5-1; size: many; J: TRBJ2-5; CDR3: CASSLVGTPAETQYF; DNA: TGCGCCAGCAGCTTGGTCGGGACCCCGGCGGAGACCCAGTACTTC
D: NA; V: TRBV12-3/TRBV12-4; size: medium-sized; J: TRBJ2-7; CDR3: CASSLQEIEQYF; DNA: TGTGCCAGCAGTTTGCAGGAGATAGAGCAGTACTTC
D: NA; V: TRBV5-5; size: few; J: TRBJ2-7; CDR3: CASSLGIPCEQYF; DNA: TGTGCCAGCAGCTTGGGGATCCCCTGCGAGCAGTACTTC
D: NA; V: TRBV29-1; size: few; J: TRBJ2-7; CDR3: CSVEDPGRGAQYF; DNA: TGCAGCGTTGAAGATCCGGGACGCGGTGCGCAGTACTTC
D: TRBD2; V: TRBV20-1; size: few; J: TRBJ2-1; CDR3: CSARLAGAGNEQFF; DNA: TGCAGTGCTAGACTAGCGGGGGCAGGGAATGAGCAGTTCTTC
D: NA; V: TRBV7-9; size: NA; J: TRBJ2-3; CDR3: CASSLSLKDTQYF; DNA: TGTGCCAGCAGCTTAAGCTTAAAGGATACGCAGTATTTT
D: NA; V: TRBV7-2; size: NA; J: TRBJ2-5; CDR3: CASSLVSIQETQYF; DNA: TGTGCCAGCAGCTTAGTATCGATTCAAGAGACCCAGTACTTC
D: TRBD2; V: TRBV5-1; size: few; J: TRBJ2-1; CDR3: CASSLLGLTSNEQFF; DNA: TGCGCCAGCAGCCTCCTGGGACTAACGTCTAATGAGCAGTTCTTC
D: NA; V: TRBV7-3; size: few; J: TRBJ2-1; CDR3: CASSLKGAGANEQFF; DNA: TGTGCCAGCAGCTTAAAAGGGGCTGGCGCCAATGAGCAGTTCTTC
D: NA; V: TRBV7-6; size: NA; J: TRBJ2-2; CDR3: CASSLAPGQNKNTGELFF; DNA: TGTGCCAGCAGCTTAGCGCCCGGGCAAAACAAGAACACCGGGGAGCTGTTTTTT
D: NA; V: TRBV6-2/TRBV6-3; size: many; J: TRBJ2-7; CDR3: CASSRPGTPSYEQYF; DNA: TGTGCCAGCAGCCGTCCCGGGACACCTTCCTACGAGCAGTACTTC
D: TRBD1; V: TRBV28; size: NA; J: TRBJ1-5; CDR3: CASSLLTGKANQPQHF; DNA: TGTGCCAGCAGTTTACTGACAGGGAAAGCTAATCAGCCCCAGCATTTT
D: NA; V: TRBV3-1; size: NA; J: TRBJ1-2; CDR3: CASSQEGEVAHGGYTF; DNA: TGTGCCAGCAGCCAAGAAGGGGAGGTGGCCCACGGGGGCTACACCTTC
D: NA; V: TRBV5-6; size: few; J: TRBJ1-5; CDR3: CASSLKGESNQPQHF; DNA: TGTGCCAGCAGCTTGAAAGGGGAGAGCAATCAGCCCCAGCATTTT
D: NA; V: TRBV6-5; size: many; J: TRBJ1-1; CDR3: CASSSYRDAFF; DNA: TGTGCCAGCAGTTCATACAGGGACGCTTTCTTT
D: NA; V: TRBV20-1; size: many; J: TRBJ1-2; CDR3: CVFPERQIPRDGYTF; DNA: TGCGTATTCCCCGAGCGGCAGATCCCTCGAGATGGCTACACCTTC
D: NA; V: TRBV6-2/TRBV6-3; size: few; J: TRBJ2-2; CDR3: CASSQITGHTGELFF; DNA: TGTGCCAGCAGCCAGATTACAGGGCACACCGGGGAGCTGTTTTTT
D: NA; V: TRBV5-1; size: many; J: TRBJ2-1; CDR3: CASSLALTSLNLRDEQFF; DNA: TGCGCCAGCAGCTTGGCCCTGACTTCACTAAATCTTAGGGATGAGCAGTTCTTC
D: TRBD2; V: TRBV4-2; size: NA; J: TRBJ2-5; CDR3: CASSQDKRGGRQETQYF; DNA: TGTGCCAGCAGCCAAGATAAGCGGGGGGGGAGGCAAGAGACCCAGTACTTC
D: NA; V: TRBV5-1; size: NA; J: TRBJ1-2; CDR3: CASSPRGGRGSNYGYTF; DNA: TGCGCCAGCAGTCCTAGGGGGGGGCGCGGATCAAACTATGGCTACACCTTC
D: TRBD1; V: TRBV6-1; size: few; J: TRBJ1-4; CDR3: CASSKTGATNEKLFF; DNA: TGTGCCAGCAGTAAAACAGGGGCAACTAATGAAAAACTGTTTTTT
D: NA; V: TRBV12-3/TRBV12-4; size: NA; J: TRBJ2-1; CDR3: CASISGGGYNEQFF; DNA: TGTGCCAGCATTTCCGGGGGAGGCTACAATGAGCAGTTCTTC
D: NA; V: TRBV5-8; size: NA; J: TRBJ2-4; CDR3: CALASRAKNIQYF; DNA: TGTGCCCTCGCCAGTCGAGCCAAAAACATTCAGTACTTC
D: NA; V: TRBV6-5; size: NA; J: TRBJ2-6; CDR3: CASSYLLPSGANVLTF; DNA: TGTGCCAGCAGTTACCTACTGCCTTCTGGGGCCAACGTCCTGACTTTC
D: TRBD2; V: TRBV10-3; size: NA; J: TRBJ2-3; CDR3: CAILAGVRGSTDTQYF; DNA: TGTGCCATCCTAGCGGGAGTTAGGGGTAGCACAGATACGCAGTATTTT
D: TRBD2; V: TRBV24-1; size: NA; J: TRBJ2-1; CDR3: CATSDRGGEQFF; DNA: TGTGCCACCAGTGACCGGGGGGGTGAGCAGTTCTTC
D: TRBD1; V: TRBV20-1; size: few; J: TRBJ2-7; CDR3: CSARSFGTGGYEQYF; DNA: TGCAGTGCTAGGAGCTTCGGGACAGGGGGTTACGAGCAGTACTTC
D: NA; V: TRBV4-3; size: few; J: TRBJ2-7; CDR3: CASSQAWDFFQVYEQYF; DNA: TGCGCCAGCAGCCAAGCTTGGGACTTCTTCCAGGTCTACGAGCAGTACTTC
D: TRBD2; V: TRBV5-6; size: few; J: TRBJ2-3; CDR3: CASSLDLTSESTDTQYF; DNA: TGTGCCAGCAGCTTGGATCTGACTAGCGAAAGCACAGATACGCAGTATTTT
D: TRBD1; V: TRBV5-1; size: few; J: TRBJ1-6; CDR3: CASSPGQSISPLHF; DNA: TGCGCCAGCAGCCCGGGACAGTCGATTTCACCCCTCCACTTT
D: TRBD1; V: TRBV7-2; size: NA; J: TRBJ2-1; CDR3: CASSTRQGASYNEQFF; DNA: TGTGCCAGCAGCACACGACAGGGAGCGTCCTACAATGAGCAGTTCTTC
D: TRBD2; V: TRBV5-1; size: NA; J: TRBJ2-7; CDR3: CASSLALAGSDEQYF; DNA: TGCGCCAGCAGCTTGGCGCTAGCGGGAAGTGACGAGCAGTACTTC
D: NA; V: TRBV7-9; size: few; J: TRBJ1-2; CDR3: CASSLGPSAWGYTF; DNA: TGTGCCAGCAGCTTAGGTCCTTCTGCCTGGGGCTACACCTTC
D: TRBD1; V: TRBV20-1; size: many; J: TRBJ2-7; CDR3: CSASRDRGYEQYF; DNA: TGCAGTGCTAGCCGGGACAGGGGGTACGAGCAGTACTTC
D: NA; V: TRBV7-9; size: NA; J: TRBJ2-1; CDR3: CASSLRQSGEQFF; DNA: TGTGCCAGCAGCTTACGGCAATCGGGTGAGCAGTTCTTC
D: TRBD1; V: TRBV7-2; size: NA; J: TRBJ2-7; CDR3: CASSWDRELSYEQYF; DNA: TGTGCCAGCAGCTGGGACAGGGAGCTCTCCTACGAGCAGTACTTC
D: TRBD1; V: TRBV20-1; size: few; J: TRBJ2-3; CDR3: CSAVTGWADTQYF; DNA: TGCAGTGCCGTGACAGGGTGGGCGGATACGCAGTATTTT
D: TRBD1; V: TRBV4-3; size: NA; J: TRBJ1-2; CDR3: CASSRQGWGNYGYTF; DNA: TGCGCCAGCAGCAGACAGGGCTGGGGAAACTATGGCTACACCTTC
D: TRBD1; V: TRBV5-1; size: NA; J: TRBJ1-1; CDR3: CASSLRQGAKNTEAFF; DNA: TGCGCCAGCAGCTTGCGACAGGGGGCCAAGAACACTGAAGCTTTCTTT
D: TRBD1; V: TRBV7-8; size: few; J: TRBJ1-5; CDR3: CASSLSQGDSNQPQHF; DNA: TGTGCCAGCAGCTTATCGCAGGGGGATAGCAATCAGCCCCAGCATTTT
D: NA; V: TRBV9; size: many; J: TRBJ2-7; CDR3: CASSVDGGRAYEQYF; DNA: TGTGCCAGCAGCGTAGATGGAGGAAGGGCCTACGAGCAGTACTTC
D: NA; V: TRBV5-1; size: NA; J: TRBJ2-2; CDR3: CASSLDWTLISNTGELFF; DNA: TGCGCCAGCAGCTTGGACTGGACCCTGATATCGAACACCGGGGAGCTGTTTTTT
D: NA; V: TRBV29-1; size: NA; J: TRBJ2-1; CDR3: CSVGQSSYNEQFF; DNA: TGCAGCGTTGGACAGAGCTCCTACAATGAGCAGTTCTTC
D: NA; V: TRBV18; size: NA; J: TRBJ2-5; CDR3: CASSTGTTQYF; DNA: TGTGCCAGCTCGACCGGGACAACCCAGTACTTC
D: NA; V: TRBV28; size: NA; J: TRBJ2-7; CDR3: CASEQGDEQYF; DNA: TGTGCCAGTGAACAGGGAGACGAGCAGTACTTC
D: TRBD1; V: TRBV12-3/TRBV12-4; size: few; J: TRBJ1-6; CDR3: CASSWDRGLGYSPLHF; DNA: TGTGCCAGCAGTTGGGACAGGGGCTTGGGGTATTCACCCCTCCACTTT
D: NA; V: TRBV27; size: NA; J: TRBJ1-4; CDR3: CASSLRAIGRTNEKLFF; DNA: TGTGCCAGCAGTTTACGGGCGATTGGACGGACTAATGAAAAACTGTTTTTT